These T cell receptor beta chains were read from a single sample in a study of OX40 agonist ivuxolimab in advanced cancers. Clones were read by immunoSEQ multiplex PCR, and TCRdb kept only the in-frame ones, dropping some. The table lists tens of thousands of clones, 80% to 90% of them singletons. The material sequenced was CD4+ or CD8+ T cells sorted from blood, taken in a trial of the OX40 agonist ivuxolimab. The receptor set was obtained from an adult with an advanced solid tumor such as melanoma, head and neck, liver or kidney cancer. CDR3s include the opening cysteine and the closing phenylalanine or tryptophan. D genes are given only for firm matches. Rows give clone size only sometimes, using once, few, many, or a class for an expanded clone.

>TRBV29-1|-|TRBJ2-6|-
TGCAGCGTTGCCGACAGACTCTCTGGGGCCAACGTCCTGACTTTC
CSVADRLSGANVLTF
>TRBV4-1|TRBD2|TRBJ2-7|-
TGCGCCAGCAGCCATCTTACCCAGCGGGAGGATGAGCAGTACTTC
CASSHLTQREDEQYF
>TRBV27|TRBD2|TRBJ2-1|once
TGTGCCAGCAGTTTATTTGCGGGAGTGAATTACAATGAGCAGTTCTTC
CASSLFAGVNYNEQFF
>TRBV29-1|-|TRBJ2-5|once
TGCAGCGTTCGAGGGTCGGAGACCCAGTACTTC
CSVRGSETQYF
>TRBV2|TRBD2|TRBJ2-1|-
TGTGCCAGCAGTGAGCGCGGGAGGGCCGTAGATGAGCAGTTCTTC
CASSERGRAVDEQFF
>TRBV19|-|TRBJ2-1|-
TGTGCCAGTAGTCCCCCCCGTAGGGTCCCCACGAATGAGCAGTTCTTC
CASSPPRRVPTNEQFF
>TRBV11-1|-|TRBJ2-7|-
TGTGCCAGCAGGGACCGGAACGAGCAGTACTTC
CASRDRNEQYF
>TRBV30|TRBD2|TRBJ2-1|-
TGTGCCTGGAGTCCCCTAGCGGGAGGGCCTAGGAATGAGCAGTTCTTC
CAWSPLAGGPRNEQFF
>TRBV28|-|TRBJ1-5|once
TGTGCCAGCAGTCCCCTAGTGGGAGAGAACAATCAGCCCCAGCATTTT
CASSPLVGENNQPQHF
>TRBV19|TRBD1|TRBJ2-7|-
TGTGCCAGTAGCTACAACAGGGGAAACTCCTACGAGCAGTACTTC
CASSYNRGNSYEQYF
>TRBV4-3|TRBD2|TRBJ2-3|-
TGCGCCAGCAGCCAAGACGAGCTCGCTAGCGGGAGGACAGATACGCAGTATTTT
CASSQDELASGRTDTQYF
>TRBV28|TRBD2|TRBJ2-3|-
TGTGCCAGCAGTCCCCTAGCGGCTAGCACAGATACGCAGTATTTT
CASSPLAASTDTQYF
>TRBV9|-|TRBJ2-3|-
TGTGCCAGCAGTTACGGCGGGGTGAAAGGGGCCAGCACAGATACGCAGTATTTT
CASSYGGVKGASTDTQYF
>TRBV5-6|TRBD2|TRBJ2-7|once
TGTGCCAGCAGCTTCCCGGCGGGAGGCCTCTACGAGCAGTACTTC
CASSFPAGGLYEQYF
>TRBV6-1|-|TRBJ1-1|-
TGTGCCAGCAGTCCACGTTCAAACACTGAAGCTTTCTTT
CASSPRSNTEAFF
>TRBV7-2|-|TRBJ1-5|-
TGTGCCAGCACCCCAAATAACCGGGGGGCTCAGCCCCAGCATTTT
CASTPNNRGAQPQHF
>TRBV19|-|TRBJ1-1|-
TGTGCCAGTAGCAGGCTACAGGACCTACCTGAAGCTTTCTTT
CASSRLQDLPEAFF
>TRBV6-5|TRBD1|TRBJ1-1|-
TGTGCCAGCAGGTTCAGGGGGGAAGCTTTCTTT
CASRFRGEAFF
>TRBV19|-|TRBJ1-1|-
TGTGCCAGTAGTATTGGTTGGGCGGAGCTTTCGAACACTGAAGCTTTCTTT
CASSIGWAELSNTEAFF
>TRBV7-3|-|TRBJ2-7|-
TGTGCCGCAAGTTGGGACGGAGGCTCCTACGAGCAGTACTTC
CAASWDGGSYEQYF
>TRBV14|TRBD2|TRBJ2-1|once
TGTGCCAGCACACTAGCGGGAGTCGGCAATGAGCAGTTCTTC
CASTLAGVGNEQFF
>TRBV27|-|TRBJ2-7|-
TGTGCAAGCGGGCCAGCCAGTTACGAGCAGTACTTC
CASGPASYEQYF
>TRBV25-1|-|TRBJ1-1|-
TGTGCCAGCAGTGTGAAATTTGGGGGTGCGAATGAAGCTTTCTTT
CASSVKFGGANEAFF
>TRBV11-2|TRBD1|TRBJ2-7|-
TGTGCCAGCAGCTCCTTACAGGGGCTATACTCCTACGAGCAGTACTTC
CASSSLQGLYSYEQYF
>TRBV19|TRBD1|TRBJ2-3|-
TGTGCCAGTAGTATCATTGGGGACAGGTTTAAAGATACGCAGTATTTT
CASSIIGDRFKDTQYF
>TRBV19|TRBD1|TRBJ2-1|-
TGTGCCAGTACCCCGGGACAGGGGGGAAACAATGAGCAGTTCTTC
CASTPGQGGNNEQFF
>TRBV30|-|TRBJ1-5|once
TGTGCCTGGTCGGGGAGTGAGAGCAATCAGCCCCAGCATTTT
CAWSGSESNQPQHF
>TRBV5-1|-|TRBJ1-1|-
TGCGCCAGCAGCTTTACGTCAAACACTGAAGCTTTCTTT
CASSFTSNTEAFF
>TRBV30|-|TRBJ1-1|-
TGTGCCTGGATCGGAGCTTCTCGGAAAACTGAAGCTTTCTTT
CAWIGASRKTEAFF
>TRBV4-1|TRBD1|TRBJ1-1|medium-sized
TGCGCCAGCAGAACAGGGGAGGTCGGAAACACTGAAGCTTTCTTT
CASRTGEVGNTEAFF
>TRBV6-5|TRBD2|TRBJ2-7|-
TGTGCCAGCACCCCCGGGGGGGGAGGGCCCTTGGAGCAGTACTTC
CASTPGGGGPLEQYF
>TRBV27|TRBD1|TRBJ1-6|-
TGTGCCAGCAGGATGGACAGGGCAGGAGCACCCCTCCACTTT
CASRMDRAGAPLHF
>TRBV4-1|-|TRBJ1-2|-
TGCGCCAGCAGCCCAGTCAGGGGTTCCGATGGCTACACCTTC
CASSPVRGSDGYTF
>TRBV9|TRBD1|TRBJ1-3|once
TGTGCCAGCAGCGTTGGACAGGGCTACTCTGGAAACACCATATATTTT
CASSVGQGYSGNTIYF
>TRBV27|TRBD2|TRBJ2-1|-
TGTGCCAGCAGTTTACTACTAGCGGGAGGGGATGAGCAGTTCTTC
CASSLLLAGGDEQFF
>TRBV19|-|TRBJ1-2|-
TGTGCCAGTAGTATAGGGTATGGCTACACCTTC
CASSIGYGYTF
>TRBV28|-|TRBJ2-7|-
TGTGCCAGCAGTTTATTTGGGGAGAAGGGCTACGAGCAGTACTTC
CASSLFGEKGYEQYF
>TRBV13|-|TRBJ2-1|-
TGTGCCAGCAGCTCATCCAATGAGCAGTTCTTC
CASSSSNEQFF
>TRBV6-1|TRBD1|TRBJ2-5|-
TGTGCCAGCAGCCTACAGGGGAAGTTAGAGACCCAGTACTTC
CASSLQGKLETQYF
>TRBV19|-|TRBJ2-1|-
TGTGCCAGTAGTCCCCGGGGTCGCTCTGGCCCCTACAATGAGCAGTTCTTC
CASSPRGRSGPYNEQFF
>TRBV11-2|-|TRBJ2-5|few
TGTGCCAGCAGCTCTTTTGAGACCCAGTACTTC
CASSSFETQYF
>TRBV2|-|TRBJ2-5|-
TGTGCCAGCAAAGAGACCCAGTACTTC
CASKETQYF
>TRBV7-9|-|TRBJ2-5|once
TGTGCCAGCAGCTTAGACAACGAAGAGACCCAGTACTTC
CASSLDNEETQYF
>TRBV11-1|TRBD2|TRBJ2-5|-
TGTGCCAGCAGCTTAGGGGAGGGTGGGGAGACCCAGTACTTC
CASSLGEGGETQYF
>TRBV13|-|TRBJ2-7|-
TGTGCCAGCAGCTTAGGGCCAGGGGAGGGTAACTACGAGCAGTACTTC
CASSLGPGEGNYEQYF
>TRBV27|TRBD1|TRBJ2-5|-
TGTGCCAGCAGTTCAGAGGGACAGGGTCTACGAGAGACCCAGTACTTC
CASSSEGQGLRETQYF
>TRBV2|TRBD2|TRBJ2-1|-
TGTGCCAGCTTGAACGGAAAGGGACTAGCGGACTACAATGAGCAGTTCTTC
CASLNGKGLADYNEQFF
>TRBV11-2|-|TRBJ1-6|-
TGTGCCAGCAGCTTAGCAAGTGGGACCTATAATTCACCCCTCCACTTT
CASSLASGTYNSPLHF
>TRBV9|TRBD2|TRBJ2-1|-
TGTGCCAGCAGCGTAGGCGCTAGCGGGATCGATGAGCAGTTCTTC
CASSVGASGIDEQFF